The sequence of this TCR beta chain was determined in a study of OX40 agonist ivuxolimab in advanced cancers. Method: immunoSEQ multiplex PCR; TCRdb's copy keeps in-frame clones and lacks some. Of some 19,000 clones detected, roughly 79% appear once; the ten largest clones hold approximately 18%. The study, taken as a whole, reports: Expanded clones tended on average to be more numerous among CD8+ T cells than CD4+. A proportion of nonresponders additionally exhibited low normalized T-cell clonal expansion. At 0.1 to 3.0 mg/kg and by week 6, clonal expansion occurred in CD4+ and CD8+ blood T cells.

V lost 4 bases, J lost 7 bases, and 15 bases lay in between. The germline V gene has CDR1 SGHDT and CDR2 YYEEEE. The CDR3 runs to 13 residues. This clone was detected once. Its antigen is currently unknown. The starting material was CD4+ or CD8+ T cells sorted from blood, obtained in a trial of the OX40 agonist ivuxolimab. The receptor was derived from an adult with an advanced solid tumor such as melanoma, head and neck, liver or kidney cancer. V gene TRBV5-6 combines with J gene TRBJ2-7, with a tentative D call TRBD1 (6 bases). The CDR3 loop is CASSPQGLGEQYF. CDR3 DNA: TGTGCCAGCAGCCCACAGGGCCTGGGGGAGCAGTACTTC.